This passage covers 2 T cell receptor beta chains from one sample sequenced in a study of Graves' ophthalmopathy and Graves' hyperthyroidism. As the template, RNA transcripts were used to amplify TCR beta CDR3 regions. Scientists carried out first-round RT-PCR using HTBI primers and then a second-round multiplex PCR. MiXCR, applied by TCRdb to the multiplex PCR reads, yields one record per CDR3 protein. Of roughly 380,000 distinct CDR3 sequences listed, over 15% are singletons. The sample was peripheral blood. The source of these receptors is a woman between 18 and 29 years old with stable Graves' hyperthyroidism.

Ten or more counts support this clonotype. The rearrangement joins TRBV6-1 to TRBJ1-2; 8 positions match TRBD1. The CDR3 extends over 14 amino acids. V lost 6 bases and J lost 5; bases outside the gene matches: 8. The germline V gene encodes CDR1 MNHNS and CDR2 SASEGT. The CDR3 DNA sequence: TGTGCCAGCAGCCCCGACAGGGGACCTTATGGCTACACCTTC. Protein sequence: CASSPDRGPYGYTF.

Ten or more counts support this clonotype. V is TRBV7-9 and J is TRBJ2-5, with 10 bases fitting TRBD1. CDR3 length: 13 amino acids. V gave up 4 bases and J gave up 6 bases; unmatched junction bases: 2. Germline CDR1 SEHNR, CDR2 FQNEAQ (reference sequence). This CDR3 reads CASSWTGGKTQYF. In DNA, the CDR3 is TGTGCCAGCAGCTGGACAGGGGGGAAGACCCAGTACTTC.